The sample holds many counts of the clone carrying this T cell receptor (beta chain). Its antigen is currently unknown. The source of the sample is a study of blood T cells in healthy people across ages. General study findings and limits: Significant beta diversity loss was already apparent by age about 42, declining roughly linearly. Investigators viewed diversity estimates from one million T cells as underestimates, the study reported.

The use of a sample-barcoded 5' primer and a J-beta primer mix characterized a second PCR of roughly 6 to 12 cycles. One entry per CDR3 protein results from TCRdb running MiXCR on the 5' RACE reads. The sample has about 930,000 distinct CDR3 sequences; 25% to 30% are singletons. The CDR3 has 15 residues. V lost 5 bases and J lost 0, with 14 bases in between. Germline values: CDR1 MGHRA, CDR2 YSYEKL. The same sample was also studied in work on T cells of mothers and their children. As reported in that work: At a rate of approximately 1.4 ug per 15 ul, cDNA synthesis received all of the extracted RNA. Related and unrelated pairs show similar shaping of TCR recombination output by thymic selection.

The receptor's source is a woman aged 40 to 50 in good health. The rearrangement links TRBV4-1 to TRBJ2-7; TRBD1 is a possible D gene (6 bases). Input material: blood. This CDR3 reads CASSSSGQSSYEQYF. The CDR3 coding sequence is TGCGCCAGCAGCTCCAGCGGACAGAGCTCCTACGAGCAGTACTTC.